This record looks at one TCR beta chain sequence and its context. The antigen is unknown. This specimen belongs to a study of T cell clonotyping in hematopoietic cell transplantation. Looked up from germline, CDR1 is GTSNPN and CDR2 is SVGIG (reference sequence). Trimming took off 4 bases at V and 4 bases at J, with 14 bases between the two ends. CDR3 length: 14 amino acids. Regarding the study as a whole: Higher Inverse Simpson Index values in graft donor and pretransplant recipient predicted broader posttransplant TCR diversity. Pathologically expanded recipient clonotypes increased progressively from day 30 to day 180 as diversity fell. No sorting was done, leaving CD4 and CD8 contributions mixed. At the given depth, recipient repertoires were over 97% de novo clonotypes.

Generated by immunoSEQ multiplex PCR, the TCRdb table keeps only in-frame clones and is missing some. The sample holds about 18,000 clones, approximately 79% seen once. This TCR was recovered from a man in his fifties or sixties in good health. Some clones in this sample may be carry-over from other donors' samples. The material sequenced was peripheral blood mononuclear cells. The J gene is TRBJ1-3, the V gene TRBV30; a possible D gene is TRBD1 (6 bases). The DNA for the CDR3 is TGTGCCTGGACTCCCCCCGGACAGGGAAACACCATATATTTT. Protein product: CAWTPPGQGNTIYF. The full variable domain, with the rest looked up from reference TRBV30 and TRBJ1-3, is SQTIHQWPATLVQPVGSPLSLECTVEGTSNPNLYWYRQAAGRGLQLLFYSVGIGQISSEVPQNLSASRPQDRQFILSSKKLLLSDSGFYLCAWTPPGQGNTIYFGEGSWLTVV.